The rows below give T cell receptor beta chains drawn from one sample of a study of graft-versus-host responses after intestinal transplantation. No antigen has been assigned to these receptors. The protocol was immunoSEQ multiplex PCR, while the TCRdb copy is restricted to in-frame clones and leaves out a portion. The profile shows around 87,000 clones, 80% to 95% of them singletons. The material was unstimulated CD8+ T cells sorted from spleen or lymph node cells, obtained before transplant. These receptors came from a human donor who was the organ donor for an intestinal transplant. Each CDR3 is given with its conserved first and last residue. A D gene is named only where the DNA matches it firmly. For some rows the clone size is stated as once, few or many, or as a class when expanded; others skip it.

J: TRBJ1-6
D: TRBD1
size: .
V: TRBV13
CDR3: CASSTQGRSYNSPLHF

J: TRBJ2-7
D: .
size: .
V: TRBV7-3
CDR3: CASSFGTAAAYEQYF

J: TRBJ1-3
D: TRBD1
size: .
V: TRBV2
CDR3: CAGQGLENTIYF

J: TRBJ1-6
D: .
size: .
V: TRBV27
CDR3: CASSYGEAYNSPLHF

J: TRBJ1-1
D: .
size: .
V: TRBV6-5
CDR3: CASSYSVGQGIFF

J: TRBJ1-2
D: .
size: once
V: TRBV27
CDR3: CASSLASSTGYGYTF

J: TRBJ1-5
D: TRBD1
size: few
V: TRBV19
CDR3: CASSMMAGGDQPQHF

J: TRBJ2-1
D: .
size: .
V: TRBV7-2
CDR3: CASRLSLRGSYNEQFF

J: TRBJ1-1
D: .
size: .
V: TRBV5-1
CDR3: CASSLGRWPLNTEAFF

J: TRBJ2-7
D: .
size: .
V: TRBV7-9
CDR3: CASSSTGFYEQYF

J: TRBJ2-1
D: .
size: .
V: TRBV11-3
CDR3: CASSLRGTALHGEQFF

J: TRBJ1-5
D: TRBD1
size: .
V: TRBV27
CDR3: CASTLPGQFNQPQHF

J: TRBJ1-4
D: .
size: .
V: TRBV9
CDR3: CASSPWGSGNEKLFF

J: TRBJ2-5
D: .
size: .
V: TRBV4-2
CDR3: CASSQESRGGLYLETQYF

J: TRBJ1-6
D: TRBD1
size: .
V: TRBV28
CDR3: CAVPSVRDRGSYNSPLHF

J: TRBJ2-2
D: .
size: .
V: TRBV27
CDR3: CASSLDGGSNTGELFF

J: TRBJ1-5
D: TRBD1
size: .
V: TRBV28
CDR3: CASSQGGGQPQHF

J: TRBJ2-5
D: .
size: .
V: TRBV27
CDR3: CASSPSTATAQETQYF

J: TRBJ2-5
D: .
size: .
V: TRBV7-2
CDR3: CASTLGGGAQYF

J: TRBJ1-5
D: .
size: .
V: TRBV19
CDR3: CASTSAGGYGYSNQPQHF

J: TRBJ1-5
D: .
size: .
V: TRBV6-5
CDR3: CASSLAGSQPQHF

J: TRBJ1-5
D: .
size: once
V: TRBV19
CDR3: CASTYATSGNQPQHF

J: TRBJ2-5
D: TRBD2
size: .
V: TRBV11-2
CDR3: CASSLLVAGKETQYF

J: TRBJ1-2
D: TRBD1
size: .
V: TRBV6-5
CDR3: CASTQTGGDYGYTF

J: TRBJ1-1
D: .
size: .
V: TRBV27
CDR3: CASSPPQGVTEAFF

J: TRBJ2-5
D: TRBD2
size: .
V: TRBV29-1
CDR3: CSVVVAGLGETQYF

J: TRBJ2-6
D: .
size: .
V: TRBV4-1
CDR3: CASSQEEISGANVLTF

J: TRBJ1-1
D: .
size: .
V: TRBV27
CDR3: CASSRGRNTEAFF

J: TRBJ2-7
D: .
size: .
V: TRBV4-1
CDR3: CASSQAVSYEQYF